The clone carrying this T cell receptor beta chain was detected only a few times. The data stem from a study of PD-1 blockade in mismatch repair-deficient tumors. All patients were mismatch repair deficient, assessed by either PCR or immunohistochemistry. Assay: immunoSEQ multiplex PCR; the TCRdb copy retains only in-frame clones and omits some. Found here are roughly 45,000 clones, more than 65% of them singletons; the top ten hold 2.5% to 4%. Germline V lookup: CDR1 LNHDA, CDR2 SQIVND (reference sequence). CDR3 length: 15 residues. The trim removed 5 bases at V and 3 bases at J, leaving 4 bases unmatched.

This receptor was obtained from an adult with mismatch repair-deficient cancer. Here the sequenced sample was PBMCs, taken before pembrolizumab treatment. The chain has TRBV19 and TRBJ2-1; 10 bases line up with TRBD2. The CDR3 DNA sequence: TGTGCCAGTAGTGTAGCGGGAGGTGGCTACAATGAGCAGTTCTTC. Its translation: CASSVAGGGYNEQFF.